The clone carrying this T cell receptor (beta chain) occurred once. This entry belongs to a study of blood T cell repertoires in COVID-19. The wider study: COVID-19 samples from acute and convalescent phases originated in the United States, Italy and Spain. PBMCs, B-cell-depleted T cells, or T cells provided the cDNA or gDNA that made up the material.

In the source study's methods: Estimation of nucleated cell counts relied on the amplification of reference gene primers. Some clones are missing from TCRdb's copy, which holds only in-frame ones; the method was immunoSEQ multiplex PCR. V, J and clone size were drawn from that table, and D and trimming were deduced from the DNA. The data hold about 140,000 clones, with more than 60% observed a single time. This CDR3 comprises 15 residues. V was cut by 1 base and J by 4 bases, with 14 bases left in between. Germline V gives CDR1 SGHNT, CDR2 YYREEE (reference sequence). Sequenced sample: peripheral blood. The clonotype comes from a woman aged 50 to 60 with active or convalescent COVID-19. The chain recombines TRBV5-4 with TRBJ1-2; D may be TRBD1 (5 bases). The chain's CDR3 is CASSLNPPGGYGYTF. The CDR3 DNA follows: TGTGCCAGCAGCTTGAACCCTCCGGGGGGCTATGGCTACACCTTC.